Detailed here is one T cell receptor (beta chain). Its antigen is still unknown. This sample stems from a study of T cell responses to AZD1222 COVID-19 vaccine. TCRdb's copy holds only in-frame clones and misses some; the assay was immunoSEQ multiplex PCR. The sample includes about 170,000 clones, approximately 90% seen only once; the top ten take 6.5% to 8.5%. The CDR3 runs to 15 residues. Germline V gene sequence: CDR1 ENHRY, CDR2 SYGVKD. V lost 10 bases to trimming and J lost 7 bases; unmatched junction nucleotides: 13. Study-level points and caveats: Reportedly, nearly half the spike-specific TCRs target unmutated variant regions. Only a handful of people who got AZD1222 tested seropositive at baseline. Donor demographics were predominantly white British with a female majority; clonal diversity may be underestimated. A rise in Spike-specific TCR breadth and depth followed two AZD1222 doses.

This sequence joins TRBV10-3 and TRBJ1-6, with TRBD1 matching over 7 bases. The source material was peripheral blood, sampled on day 0 of AZD1222 vaccination. This clonotype was obtained from an adult in good health. The CDR3: CATRIRQGSNSPLHF. The CDR3 region has the DNA TGTGCCACCAGAATAAGACAGGGCTCCAATTCACCCCTCCACTTT.